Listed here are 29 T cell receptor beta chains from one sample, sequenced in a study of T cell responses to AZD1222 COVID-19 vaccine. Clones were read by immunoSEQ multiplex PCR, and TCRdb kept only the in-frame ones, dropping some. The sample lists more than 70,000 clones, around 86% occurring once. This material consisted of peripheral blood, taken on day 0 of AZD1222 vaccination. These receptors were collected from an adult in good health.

CDR3: CASSGWTSGSYNEQFF. For the CDR3, the DNA is TGTGCCAGCAGCGGATGGACTAGCGGGTCCTACAATGAGCAGTTCTTC. V is TRBV5-4 and J is TRBJ2-1; 11 bases line up with TRBD2. With 4 bases clipped from V and 1 base from J, the junction kept 4 bases outside the gene matches. This CDR3 has 16 amino acids. The germline V gene encodes CDR1 SGHNT and CDR2 YYREEE (reference sequence).

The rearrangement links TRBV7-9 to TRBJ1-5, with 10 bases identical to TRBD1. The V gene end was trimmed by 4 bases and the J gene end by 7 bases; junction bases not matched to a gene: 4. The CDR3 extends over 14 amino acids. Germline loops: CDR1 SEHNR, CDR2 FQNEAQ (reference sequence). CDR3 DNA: TGTGCCAGCAGCTCGACAGGGGGCGAACAGCCCCAGCATTTT. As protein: CASSSTGGEQPQHF.

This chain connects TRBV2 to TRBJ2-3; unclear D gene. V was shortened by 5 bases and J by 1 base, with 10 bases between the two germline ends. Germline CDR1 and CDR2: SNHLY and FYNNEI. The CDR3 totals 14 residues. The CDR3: CASSQRERTDTQYF. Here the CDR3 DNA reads TGTGCCAGCAGTCAACGAGAACGCACAGATACGCAGTATTTT.

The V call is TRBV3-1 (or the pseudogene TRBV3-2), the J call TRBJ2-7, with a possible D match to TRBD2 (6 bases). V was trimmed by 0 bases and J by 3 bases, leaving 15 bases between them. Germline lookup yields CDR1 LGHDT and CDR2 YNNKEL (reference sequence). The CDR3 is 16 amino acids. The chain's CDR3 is CASSQDFGLGSYEQYF. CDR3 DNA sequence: TGTGCCAGCAGCCAAGATTTCGGCCTCGGGAGCTACGAGCAGTACTTC.

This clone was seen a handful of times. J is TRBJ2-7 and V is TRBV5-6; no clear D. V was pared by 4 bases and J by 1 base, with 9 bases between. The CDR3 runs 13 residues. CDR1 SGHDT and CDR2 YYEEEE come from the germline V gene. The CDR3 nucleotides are TGTGCCAGCAGCCCATGGGGATCCTACGAGCAGTACTTC. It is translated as CASSPWGSYEQYF.

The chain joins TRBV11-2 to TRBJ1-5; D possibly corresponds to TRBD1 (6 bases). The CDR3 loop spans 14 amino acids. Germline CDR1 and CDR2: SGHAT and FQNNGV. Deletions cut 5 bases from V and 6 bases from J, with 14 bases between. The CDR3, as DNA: TGTGCCAGCAGCCCAACAGGGAGGGGTCAGCCCCAGCATTTT. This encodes CASSPTGRGQPQHF.

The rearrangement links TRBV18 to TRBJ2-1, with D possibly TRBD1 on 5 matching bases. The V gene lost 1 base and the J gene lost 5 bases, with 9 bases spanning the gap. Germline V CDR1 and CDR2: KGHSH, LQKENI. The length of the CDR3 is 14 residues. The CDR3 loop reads CASSPQGAHNEQFF. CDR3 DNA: TGTGCCAGCTCACCACAAGGGGCCCACAATGAGCAGTTCTTC.

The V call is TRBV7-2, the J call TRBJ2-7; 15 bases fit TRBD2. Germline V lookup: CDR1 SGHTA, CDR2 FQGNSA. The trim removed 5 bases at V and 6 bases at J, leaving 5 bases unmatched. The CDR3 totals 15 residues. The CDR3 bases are TGTGCCAGCAGCATGGGACTAGCGGGAGGACTCGAGCAGTACTTC. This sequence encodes CASSMGLAGGLEQYF.

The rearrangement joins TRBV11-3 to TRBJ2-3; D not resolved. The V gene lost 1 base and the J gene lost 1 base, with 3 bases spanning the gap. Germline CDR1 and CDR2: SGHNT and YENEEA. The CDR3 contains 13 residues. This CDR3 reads CASSLAGTDTQYF. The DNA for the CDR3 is TGTGCCAGCAGCTTAGCGGGCACAGATACGCAGTATTTT.

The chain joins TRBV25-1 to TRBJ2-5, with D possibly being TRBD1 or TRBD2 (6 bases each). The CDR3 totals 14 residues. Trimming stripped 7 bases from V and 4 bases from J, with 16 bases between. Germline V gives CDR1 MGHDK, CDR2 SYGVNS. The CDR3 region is CASTPGGPTETQYF. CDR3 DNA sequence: TGTGCCAGCACCCCCGGGGGCCCAACAGAGACCCAGTACTTC. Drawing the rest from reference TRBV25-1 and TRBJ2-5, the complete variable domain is EADIYQTPRYLVIGTGKKITLECSQTMGHDKMYWYQQDPGMELHLIHYSYGVNSTEKGDLSSESTVSRIRTEHFPLTLESARPSHTSQYLCASTPGGPTETQYFGPGTRLLVL.

CDR3 coding DNA: TGTGCCAGCAGCCCGACAGGGGCCCTCTCCTACGAGCAGTACTTC. This encodes CASSPTGALSYEQYF. The V gene is TRBV9, the J gene TRBJ2-7; TRBD1 aligns across 8 bases. This CDR3 comprises 15 residues. Germline-derived CDR1 and CDR2 are SGDLS and YYNGEE. V trimming: 4 bases; J trimming: 0 bases; junction bases outside the gene matches: 6.

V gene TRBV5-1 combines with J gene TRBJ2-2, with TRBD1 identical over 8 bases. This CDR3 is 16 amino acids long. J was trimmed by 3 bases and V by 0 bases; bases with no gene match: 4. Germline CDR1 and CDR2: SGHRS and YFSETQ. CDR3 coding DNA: TGCGCCAGCAGCTTGGGGCAGGGGGCAGACACCGGGGAGCTGTTTTTT. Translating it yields CASSLGQGADTGELFF.

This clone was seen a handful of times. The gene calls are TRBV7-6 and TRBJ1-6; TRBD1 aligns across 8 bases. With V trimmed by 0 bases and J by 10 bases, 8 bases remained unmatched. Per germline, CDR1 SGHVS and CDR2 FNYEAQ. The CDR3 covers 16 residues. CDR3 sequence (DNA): TGTGCCAGCAGCTTAGCGGAGACAGGGGACGGGTCACCCCTCCACTTT. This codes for CASSLAETGDGSPLHF.

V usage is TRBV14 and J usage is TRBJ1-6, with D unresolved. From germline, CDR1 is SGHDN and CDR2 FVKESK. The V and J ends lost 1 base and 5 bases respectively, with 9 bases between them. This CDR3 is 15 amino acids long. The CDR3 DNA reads TGTGCCAGCAGCCAAGCTTACAGCCATAATTCACCCCTCCACTTT. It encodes CASSQAYSHNSPLHF.

As DNA, the CDR3 is TGTGCCAGCAGTTTATCCCGGGACCTGGACTACGAGCAGTACTTC. It is translated as CASSLSRDLDYEQYF. The rearrangement joins TRBV28 to TRBJ2-7; D might be TRBD1 or TRBD2, each matching 5 bases. Germline loops: CDR1 MDHEN, CDR2 SYDVKM. Between the trimmed V and J ends, which lost 1 base and 3 bases, there was a span of 13 bases. The CDR3 consists of 15 residues. The complete variable domain, with remaining parts taken from reference TRBV28 and TRBJ2-7, reads DVKVTQSSRYLVKRTGEKVFLECVQDMDHENMFWYRQDPGLGLRLIYFSYDVKMKEKGDIPEGYSVSREKKERFSLILESASTNQTSMYLCASSLSRDLDYEQYFGPGTRLTVT.

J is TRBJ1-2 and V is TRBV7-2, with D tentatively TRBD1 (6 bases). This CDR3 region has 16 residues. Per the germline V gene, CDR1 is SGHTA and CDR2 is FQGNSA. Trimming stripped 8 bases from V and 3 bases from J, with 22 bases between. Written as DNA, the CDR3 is TGTGCCAGCGGAGAACCGGGACATCGGCGAGACTATGGCTACACCTTC. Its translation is CASGEPGHRRDYGYTF.

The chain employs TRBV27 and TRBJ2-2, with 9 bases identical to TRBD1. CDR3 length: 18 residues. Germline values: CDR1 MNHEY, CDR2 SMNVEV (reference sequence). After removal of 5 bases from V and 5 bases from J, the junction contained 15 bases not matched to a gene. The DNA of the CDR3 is TGTGCCAGCAGTCTAACTACAGGGGGCCTAAAAGGGACCGGGGAGCTGTTTTTT. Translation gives CASSLTTGGLKGTGELFF.

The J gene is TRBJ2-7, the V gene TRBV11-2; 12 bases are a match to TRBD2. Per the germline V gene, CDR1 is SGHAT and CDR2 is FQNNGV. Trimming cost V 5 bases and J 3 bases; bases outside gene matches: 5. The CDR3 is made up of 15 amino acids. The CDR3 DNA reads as TGTGCCAGCAGCACCACTAGCGGGAGGAACTACGAGCAGTACTTC. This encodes CASSTTSGRNYEQYF.

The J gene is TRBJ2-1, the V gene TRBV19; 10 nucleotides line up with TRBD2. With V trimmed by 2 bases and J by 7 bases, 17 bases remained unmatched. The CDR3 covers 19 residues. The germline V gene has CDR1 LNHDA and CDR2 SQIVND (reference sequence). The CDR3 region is CASSIMALAGAPFGNEQFF. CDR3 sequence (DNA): TGTGCCAGTAGTATAATGGCGCTAGCGGGAGCTCCATTCGGGAATGAGCAGTTCTTC.

Here the CDR3 DNA reads TGTGCCAGCTCATTCGACAGGCTTGACACTGAAGCTTTCTTT. Amino acid sequence: CASSFDRLDTEAFF. V and J are TRBV18 and TRBJ1-1; possibly TRBD1 for D (6 bases). Germline-derived CDR1 and CDR2 are KGHSH and LQKENI. V gave up 5 bases and J gave up 3 bases, with 13 bases separating them. This CDR3 comprises 14 residues.

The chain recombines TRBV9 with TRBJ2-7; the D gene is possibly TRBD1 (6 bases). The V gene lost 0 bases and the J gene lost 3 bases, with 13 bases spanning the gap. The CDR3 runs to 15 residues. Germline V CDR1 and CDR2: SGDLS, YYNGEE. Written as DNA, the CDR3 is TGTGCCAGCAGCGTAGATGGGGGCGCAAGCTACGAGCAGTACTTC. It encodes CASSVDGGASYEQYF.

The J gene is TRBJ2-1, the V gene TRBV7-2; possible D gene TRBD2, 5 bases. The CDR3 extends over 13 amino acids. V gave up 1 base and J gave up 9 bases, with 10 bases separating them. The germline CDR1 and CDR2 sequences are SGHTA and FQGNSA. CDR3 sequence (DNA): TGTGCCAGCAGCTTAGAGAATGGGAGTGAGCAGTTCTTC. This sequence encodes CASSLENGSEQFF.

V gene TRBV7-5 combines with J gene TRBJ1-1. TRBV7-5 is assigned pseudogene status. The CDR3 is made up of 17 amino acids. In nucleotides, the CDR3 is TGTGTCAGAATACATAGCTTACTCGGTCAGCTTTACACTGAAGCTTTCTTT. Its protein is CVRIHSLLGQLYTEAFF.

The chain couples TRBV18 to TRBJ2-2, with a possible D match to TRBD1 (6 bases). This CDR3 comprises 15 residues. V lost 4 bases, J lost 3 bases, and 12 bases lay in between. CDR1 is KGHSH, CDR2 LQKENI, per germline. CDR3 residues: CASSLSRGDTGELFF. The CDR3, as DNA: TGTGCCAGCTCACTCTCCAGGGGAGACACCGGGGAGCTGTTTTTT.

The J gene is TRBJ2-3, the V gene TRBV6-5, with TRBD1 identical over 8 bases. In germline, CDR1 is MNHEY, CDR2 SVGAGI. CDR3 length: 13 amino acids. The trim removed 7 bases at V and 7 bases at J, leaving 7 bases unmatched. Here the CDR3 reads CASNPGQGNTQYF. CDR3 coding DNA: TGTGCCAGCAACCCCGGACAGGGAAATACGCAGTATTTT.

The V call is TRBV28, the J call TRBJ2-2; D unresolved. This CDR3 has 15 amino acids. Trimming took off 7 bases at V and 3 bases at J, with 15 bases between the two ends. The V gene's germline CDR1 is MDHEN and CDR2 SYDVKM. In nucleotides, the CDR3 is TGTGCCAGCACCACGTATGACGGATACACCGGGGAGCTGTTTTTT. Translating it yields CASTTYDGYTGELFF.

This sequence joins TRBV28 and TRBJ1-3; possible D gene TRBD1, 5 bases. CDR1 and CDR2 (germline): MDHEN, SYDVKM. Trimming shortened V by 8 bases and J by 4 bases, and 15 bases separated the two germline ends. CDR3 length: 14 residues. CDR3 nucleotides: TGTGCCAGCTACGCCGGGCAGGGAGGAAACACCATATATTTT. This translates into CASYAGQGGNTIYF.

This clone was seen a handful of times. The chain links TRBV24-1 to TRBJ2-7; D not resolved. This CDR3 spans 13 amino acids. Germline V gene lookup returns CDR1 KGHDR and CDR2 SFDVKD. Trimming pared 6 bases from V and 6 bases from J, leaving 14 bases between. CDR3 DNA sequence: TGTGCCACCAGTTCCCCTTTTTCCCGCGAGCAGTACTTC. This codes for CATSSPFSREQYF.

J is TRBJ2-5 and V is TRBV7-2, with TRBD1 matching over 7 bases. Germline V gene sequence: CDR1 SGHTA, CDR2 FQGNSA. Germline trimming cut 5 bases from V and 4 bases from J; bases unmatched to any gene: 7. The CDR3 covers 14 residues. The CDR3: CASSNRGGLETQYF. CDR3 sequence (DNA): TGTGCCAGCAGCAACAGGGGTGGGCTAGAGACCCAGTACTTC.